A few counts support the clone carrying this TCR beta chain. Antigen: not known. V lost 4 bases to trimming and J lost 5 bases, with 12 bases between them. Germline V gene data show CDR1 as KGHSH and CDR2 as LQKENI. The CDR3 is 14 residues long. Time point specified: patch test 3, about 24 weeks after DPC sensitization. The treatment denotes: therapeutic diphenylcyclopropenone sensitization with weekly scalp DPC. This sample was included in a study of human T cells and chemical hapten exposure. Whole-study results and caveats: Expanded TCRs produced significantly more large CDR3 similarity clusters than controls did.

TCRdb re-derived calls from the RACE reads in MiXCR, one entry per CDR3 protein. This table holds about 82,000 distinct CDR3 sequences, 13% found once. The chain links TRBV18 to TRBJ1-5; the D is unclear. This receptor was identified in a woman in her 50s with alopecia areata. Some clones in this sample may be carry-over from other donors' samples. Here the sequenced sample was whole blood, taken in connection with sensitization to the hapten diphenylcyclopropenone (DPC). The CDR3 loop is CASSLGPGDQPQHF. DNA for the CDR3: TGTGCCAGCTCACTGGGCCCTGGCGATCAGCCCCAGCATTTT. The complete variable domain, with remaining parts taken from reference TRBV18 and TRBJ1-5, reads NAGVMQNPRHLVRRRGQEARLRCSPMKGHSHVYWYRQLPEEGLKFMVYLQKENIIDESGMPKERFSAEFPKEGPSILRIQQVVRGDSAAYFCASSLGPGDQPQHFGDGTRLSIL.